Sequencing of this T cell receptor beta chain was carried out in a study of blood T cell repertoires in COVID-19. About the study: Material from acute and convalescent COVID-19 was sourced from the United States, Italy and Spain. In each case, the material was cDNA or gDNA derived from T cells, B-cell-depleted T cells, or PBMCs.

The CDR3 contains 14 residues. CDR1 is SGHRS, CDR2 YFSETQ, per germline. The ends lost 2 bases at V and 8 bases at J; junction bases unmatched: 5. The table came from immunoSEQ multiplex PCR; TCRdb's copy has only in-frame clones and leaves some out. This table holds some 200,000 clones, about nine tenths found once. The source is a man in his 70s with acute or convalescent COVID-19. Sequenced input: peripheral blood. V and J are TRBV5-1 and TRBJ1-4, with 8 bases identical to TRBD1. CDR3 sequence (DNA): TGCGCCAGCAGCTTCGGACAGGGAGGGGAAAAACTGTTTTTT. This translates into CASSFGQGGEKLFF.